What follows are 27 T cell receptor beta chains derived from one specimen sequenced in a study of T cell clonality in common variable immunodeficiency. TCRdb's copy holds only in-frame clones and misses some; the assay was immunoSEQ multiplex PCR. The table lists some 64,000 clones, with no singletons. Sequenced input: peripheral blood mononuclear cells. Every receptor here comes from a person aged 18 to 75 in good health.

This clone was observed at least ten times. The read is 3 residues too short to cover the CDR3 end, so that end is filled in from the germline J gene. J is TRBJ1-2 and V is TRBV30; D might be TRBD1 (6 bases). The germline CDR1 and CDR2 sequences are GTSNPN and SVGIG (reference sequence). V was cut by 0 bases and J by 5 bases, with 7 bases left in between. This CDR3 spans 12 amino acids. Here the CDR3 reads CAWSVRGYGYTF. The part of the CDR3 DNA that was read is TGTGCCTGGAGTGTAAGGGGGTATGGC.

This clone was observed at least ten times. Read sequence stops 3 residues before the CDR3 end, and the germline J gene provides the missing end. V and J are TRBV5-5 and TRBJ1-4, with TRBD1 as a possible D gene (5 bases). V lost 0 bases and J lost 3, with 9 bases in between. In germline, CDR1 is SGHKS, CDR2 YYEKEE (reference sequence). CDR3 size: 15 residues. The CDR3 spells CASSLVGGANEKLFF. The part of the CDR3 DNA that was read is TGTGCCAGCAGCTTGGTAGGAGGGGCTAATGAAAAA.

The table lists this clone with many counts. Coverage ceases 3 residues before the CDR3 finishes, and the germline J gene fills in the end. This chain connects TRBV4-1 to TRBJ2-3, with 14 nucleotides matching TRBD2. CDR1 and CDR2 from the germline V gene are MGHRA and YSYEKL. The junction had 12 bases not matched to a gene; V was cut back by 4 bases and J by 6 bases. CDR3 size: 18 residues. The CDR3 DNA, read in part, is TGCGCCAGCAGCCTCGGACTAGCGGGAGGCCACAAGGGGGATACG. It translates to CASSLGLAGGHKGDT. In full, the CDR3 is CASSLGLAGGHKGDTQYF.

This clone occurred many times. The read ends 3 residues before the CDR3 terminus; that terminus is restored from the germline J gene. V usage is TRBV2 and J usage is TRBJ2-7, with D uncertain. The CDR3 runs to 13 residues. CDR1 SNHLY and CDR2 FYNNEI come from the germline V gene. Trimming removed 2 bases at V and 0 bases at J, with 5 bases between. This CDR3 reads CASSEYSSYEQYF. The sequenced part of the CDR3 DNA is TGTGCCAGCAGTGAATACAGCTCCTACGAG.

This clone came up many times. The CDR3 end falls 3 residues outside the read, so it is completed with the germline J gene. The chain links TRBV28 to TRBJ2-7; 9 bases match TRBD1. Germline V gene data show CDR1 as MDHEN and CDR2 as SYDVKM. The V segment lost 1 base and the J segment 1 base; nucleotides outside the gene matches: 2. The CDR3 covers 15 residues. The sequenced CDR3 bases are TGTGCCAGCAGTTTATTCGGGACAGGGTCCTACGAG. Translated: CASSLFGTGSYE. The CDR3 in its entirety is CASSLFGTGSYEQYF. The variable domain in full, with the rest retrieved from reference TRBV28 and TRBJ2-7, is DVKVTQSSRYLVKRTGEKVFLECVQDMDHENMFWYRQDPGLGLRLIYFSYDVKMKEKGDIPEGYSVSREKKERFSLILESASTNQTSMYLCASSLFGTGSYEQYFGPGTRLTVT.

The table lists this clone with many counts. The CDR3 end is not reached by the read, which stops 3 residues before it; the germline J gene fills it in. The rearrangement links TRBV7-2 to TRBJ2-7; a weak D match, TRBD2 (6 bases). V was trimmed by 5 bases and J by 4 bases, leaving 15 bases between them. CDR1 SGHTA and CDR2 FQGNSA come from the germline V gene. CDR3 length: 14 amino acids. CDR3 protein: CASSRERADYEQYF. Incomplete CDR3 DNA: TGTGCCAGCAGCCGAGAGCGGGCGGATTACGAG.

This clone was counted many times. The read stops 3 residues short of the end of the CDR3; the missing end is completed from the germline J gene. This chain joins TRBV29-1 and TRBJ2-3; 9 positions agree with TRBD2. The V gene end was trimmed by 0 bases and the J gene end by 2 bases; junction bases not matched to a gene: 9. CDR1 is SQVTM and CDR2 is ANQGSEA in the germline V gene. The CDR3 totals 17 residues. The CDR3 DNA, read in part, is TGCAGCGTTGAAGATCCCTCAGCGGGGGGCTTCACAGATACG. It specifies CSVEDPSAGGFTDT. The whole CDR3 region reads CSVEDPSAGGFTDTQYF.

This clone has a count of ten or more. The read is 3 residues too short to cover the CDR3 end, so that end is filled in from the germline J gene. The V and J genes are TRBV5-5 and TRBJ2-1; D might be TRBD1 or TRBD2, each matching 5 bases. V was trimmed by 4 bases and J by 5 bases, leaving 13 bases between them. CDR3 length equals 14 residues. CDR1 and CDR2 (germline): SGHKS, YYEKEE (reference sequence). The DNA read from the CDR3 is TGTGCCAGCAGCGCCGTAAGGGGAGACAATGAG. Translation: CASSAVRGDNE. The full CDR3 protein reads CASSAVRGDNEQFF.

Many counts were recorded for this clone. The read is 3 residues too short to cover the CDR3 end, so that end is filled in from the germline J gene. The chain joins TRBV18 to TRBJ1-5; D not certain. Trimming took off 2 bases at V and 2 bases at J, with 4 bases between the two ends. This CDR3 region has 13 residues. CDR1 is KGHSH, CDR2 LQKENI, per germline. CDR3 sequence: CASSPEGNQPQHF. The part of the CDR3 DNA that was read is TGTGCCAGCTCACCAGAGGGCAATCAGCCC.

This clone was seen at least ten times. The CDR3 is cut off 3 residues early in the read; its end comes from the germline J gene. The chain employs TRBV7-8 and TRBJ1-4; unclear D gene. Germline V gene sequence: CDR1 SGHVS, CDR2 FQNEAQ. This CDR3 is 14 amino acids long. The germline V and J ends were trimmed by 8 bases and 0 bases, with 10 bases remaining between them. The part of the CDR3 DNA that was read is TGTGCCAGCGGCACCAGTGCAACTAATGAAAAA. Translating gives CASGTSATNEK. The entire CDR3 sequence reads CASGTSATNEKLFF.

This clone has only a few counts. The read terminates 3 residues before the CDR3 end, so the remaining end is supplied by the germline J gene. J is TRBJ2-7 and V is TRBV5-1; maybe TRBD1 (5 bases). Trimming cost V 4 bases and J 4 bases, with 12 bases left between them. The CDR3 runs to 13 residues. The germline gives CDR1 SGHRS, CDR2 YFSETQ. CDR3 region: CASSPGPGYEQYF. Partial CDR3 DNA: TGCGCCAGCAGCCCTGGGCCAGGGTACGAG.

This clone was detected only a few times. The CDR3 extends 3 residues past the end of the read, so its final part is completed from the germline J gene. This chain connects TRBV5-1 to TRBJ2-1; D is perhaps TRBD1 (6 bases). V was pared by 0 bases and J by 6 bases, with 13 bases between. CDR1 and CDR2 from the germline V gene are SGHRS and YFSETQ. This CDR3 is built from 15 residues. CDR3 sequence reads: CASSLETGLSNEQFF. The part of the CDR3 DNA that was read is TGCGCCAGCAGCTTGGAGACAGGCCTAAGCAATGAG.

This clone was recorded many times. The CDR3 is cut off 3 residues early in the read; its end comes from the germline J gene. The rearrangement links TRBV9 to TRBJ2-4; 7 bases fit TRBD1. CDR1 and CDR2 from the germline V gene are SGDLS and YYNGEE. V trimming: 3 bases; J trimming: 8 bases; junction bases outside the gene matches: 11. This CDR3 contains 15 residues. CDR3 DNA, as far as it was read: TGTGCCAGCAGCGGCCACAGGGGATGGGGAGACATT. Translating it yields CASSGHRGWGDI. The full CDR3 protein is CASSGHRGWGDIQYF.

At least ten counts were recorded for this clone. This CDR3 reads CSARTGTSGGGLNEQFF. Incomplete CDR3 DNA: TGCAGTGCTAGAACCGGGACTAGCGGGGGGGGGCTCAATGAG. V is TRBV20-1 and J is TRBJ2-1; 16 bases map to TRBD2. The CDR3 end falls 3 residues outside the read, so it is completed with the germline J gene. After removal of 2 bases from V and 6 bases from J, the junction contained 7 bases not matched to a gene. This CDR3 contains 17 residues. Germline V gives CDR1 DFQATT, CDR2 SNEGSKA (reference sequence).

This clone showed up many times. The read comes to an end 3 residues before the CDR3 does, leaving the germline J gene to fill in the end. The rearrangement uses TRBV5-6 and TRBJ1-4, with a weak D call TRBD1 (6 bases). The CDR3 has 15 amino acids. Trimming removed 3 bases from V and 2 bases from J, with 11 bases in between. Per germline, CDR1 SGHDT and CDR2 YYEEEE. The DNA read from the CDR3 is TGTGCCAGCAGCTCATACAGGGAGACTAATGAAAAA. It translates to CASSSYRETNEK. In full, the CDR3 reads CASSSYRETNEKLFF.

As to this clone: The read gets to within 3 residues of the CDR3 end, and the germline J gene fills in the rest. V gene TRBV18 combines with J gene TRBJ2-1, with TRBD1 identical over 7 bases. Germline assignment: CDR1 KGHSH and CDR2 LQKENI. V shed 8 bases and J 6 bases; nucleotides not matched to a gene: 10. This CDR3 has 14 residues. The CDR3 bases that were read are TGTGCCAGCACAGAACAGGGGAGCGGCAATGAG. Protein sequence: CASTEQGSGNE. The full CDR3 is CASTEQGSGNEQFF.

This clone showed up many times. The read ends 3 residues before the CDR3 terminus; that terminus is restored from the germline J gene. V usage is TRBV27 and J usage is TRBJ2-2; the match to TRBD2 covers 11 bases. Looked up from germline, CDR1 is MNHEY and CDR2 is SMNVEV (reference sequence). J lost 0 bases, V lost 6 bases, and 9 bases had no gene match. The CDR3 has 18 residues. The CDR3 bases that were read are TGTGCCAGCAGCCGTAGCGGGAGGGCCCTCGCGAACACCGGGGAG. Translated: CASSRSGRALANTGE. The CDR3 in full is CASSRSGRALANTGELFF.

Many counts were recorded for this clone. The read stops 3 residues short of the end of the CDR3; the missing end is completed from the germline J gene. The J gene is TRBJ2-5, the V gene TRBV6-1, with D perhaps matching TRBD1 (6 bases). Trimming shortened V by 4 bases and J by 4 bases, and 10 bases separated the two germline ends. The CDR3 has 13 residues. Per the germline V gene, CDR1 is MNHNS and CDR2 is SASEGT. CDR3: CASSGNRVETQYF. Partial CDR3 DNA: TGTGCCAGCAGTGGGAACAGGGTAGAGACC.

The table lists this clone with many counts. Coverage ceases 3 residues before the CDR3 finishes, and the germline J gene fills in the end. The rearrangement joins TRBV2 to TRBJ1-1; D ambiguous. The germline gives CDR1 SNHLY, CDR2 FYNNEI. The CDR3 loop spans 13 amino acids. V was cut by 4 bases and J by 0 bases, with 6 bases left in between. CDR3 region: CASSVHLNTEAFF. The covered CDR3 bases are TGTGCCAGCAGTGTACACCTGAACACTGAA.

At least ten counts were recorded for this clone. The read ends 3 residues before the CDR3 terminus; that terminus is restored from the germline J gene. The chain links TRBV20-1 to TRBJ1-4; unclear D gene. The germline V and J ends were trimmed by 3 bases and 2 bases, with 4 bases remaining between them. This CDR3 is built from 12 residues. The germline V gene has CDR1 DFQATT and CDR2 SNEGSKA (reference sequence). The CDR3 is CSARRTNEKLFF. The part of the CDR3 DNA that was read is TGCAGTGCTAGGCGTACTAATGAAAAA.

This clone was detected many times. The CDR3 end is not reached by the read, which stops 3 residues before it; the germline J gene fills it in. The V and J genes are TRBV6-1 and TRBJ2-3; 7 bases align to TRBD1. The CDR3 length is 12 residues. Germline V lookup: CDR1 MNHNS, CDR2 SASEGT. The CDR3 protein is CASSEAGTAQYF. Partial CDR3 DNA: TGTGCCAGCAGTGAAGCCGGGACAGCG.

This clone was counted at least ten times. The CDR3 end lies 3 residues beyond the end of the read and is filled in from the germline J gene. The chain joins TRBV5-5 to TRBJ2-7, with 11 bases fitting TRBD1. The V segment lost 4 bases and the J segment 6 bases; nucleotides outside the gene matches: 9. The CDR3 is made up of 15 amino acids. CDR1 is SGHKS and CDR2 is YYEKEE in the germline V gene (reference sequence). The sequenced part of the CDR3 DNA is TGTGCCAGCAGCGTGGATCCGGGACAGGGGGTCGAG. Protein product: CASSVDPGQGVE. The full CDR3 protein reads CASSVDPGQGVEQYF.

This clone showed up just a few times. The missing CDR3 end, 3 residues past where the read stops, is filled in from the germline J gene. This chain joins TRBV7-9 and TRBJ2-2; 10 nucleotides match TRBD1. The CDR3 consists of 15 residues. Losses at the gene ends were 6 bases for V and 6 bases for J; bases not matched to a gene: 7. Germline V gene lookup returns CDR1 SEHNR and CDR2 FQNEAQ (reference sequence). CDR3 in amino acids: CASRSGTGDAGELFF. The sequenced CDR3 bases are TGTGCCAGCAGATCCGGGACAGGGGATGCCGGGGAG.

This clone was counted ten times or more. Here the CDR3 reads CASSLKAGANSPLHF. CDR3 bases read: TGTGCCAGCAGCTTAAAGGCAGGGGCCAATTCACCC. The rearrangement joins TRBV7-3 to TRBJ1-6; D is perhaps TRBD1 (6 bases). Read coverage stops 3 residues before the CDR3 terminus; the germline J gene supplies the remainder. Germline lookup yields CDR1 SGHTA and CDR2 FQGTGA. The CDR3 length is 15 residues. V lost 1 base and J 7 bases, leaving 11 bases between the germline ends.

This clone came up many times. The read stops 3 residues short of the end of the CDR3; the missing end is completed from the germline J gene. The chain recombines TRBV5-1 with TRBJ2-6, with 7 bases fitting TRBD1. This CDR3 has 17 amino acids. Per germline, CDR1 SGHRS and CDR2 YFSETQ. The ends lost 4 bases at V and 0 bases at J; junction bases unmatched: 7. The sequenced CDR3 bases are TGCGCCAGCAGCGGACCACAGGGGCGCTCTGGGGCCAACGTC. Amino acid sequence: CASSGPQGRSGANV. The whole CDR3 protein reads CASSGPQGRSGANVLTF.

There are many counts of this clone. Coverage ceases 3 residues before the CDR3 finishes, and the germline J gene fills in the end. V gene TRBV2 combines with J gene TRBJ2-5; 8 positions match TRBD1. V was clipped by 1 base and J by 7 bases; unmatched bases: 11. Germline V gene sequence: CDR1 SNHLY, CDR2 FYNNEI. The CDR3 has 16 amino acids. The CDR3 sequence is CASSEDQGARGGTQYF. The sequenced part of the CDR3 DNA is TGTGCCAGCAGTGAAGATCAGGGGGCCCGTGGCGGGACC.

This clone was counted ten times or more. The DNA ends 3 residues before the CDR3 does, and the rest of the CDR3 is filled in from the germline J gene. V gene TRBV19 combines with J gene TRBJ1-5; no definite D call. The CDR3 has 13 amino acids. V was pared by 3 bases and J by 9 bases, with 12 bases between. Germline V CDR1 and CDR2: LNHDA, SQIVND (reference sequence). CDR3 residues: CASSMTDRGPQHF. Incomplete CDR3 DNA: TGTGCCAGTAGTATGACGGACCGGGGGCCC.